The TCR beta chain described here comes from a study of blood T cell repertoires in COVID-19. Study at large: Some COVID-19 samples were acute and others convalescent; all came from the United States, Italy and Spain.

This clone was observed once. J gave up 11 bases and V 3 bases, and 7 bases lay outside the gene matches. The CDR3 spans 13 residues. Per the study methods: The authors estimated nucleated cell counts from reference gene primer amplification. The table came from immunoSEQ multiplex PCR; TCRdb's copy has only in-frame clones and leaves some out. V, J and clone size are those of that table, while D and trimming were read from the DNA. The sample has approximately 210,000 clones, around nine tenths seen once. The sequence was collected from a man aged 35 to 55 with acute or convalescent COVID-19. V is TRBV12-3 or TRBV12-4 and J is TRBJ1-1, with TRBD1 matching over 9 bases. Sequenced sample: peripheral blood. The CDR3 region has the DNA TGTGCCAGCAGTTTGCGACAGGGGACAGGGGCTTTCTTT. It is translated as CASSLRQGTGAFF.